This is a list of T cell receptor beta chains from one sample in a study of metastatic and nonmetastatic thyroid tumors. TCRdb re-clonotyped the PCR reads through MiXCR. The sample lists 15,000 or so clones; around 14% were seen once. The sequenced sample consisted of blood. The receptors originated from a female donor with papillary thyroid cancer or a benign thyroid nodule (not recorded which). Some clones in this sample may be carry-over from other donors' samples. The CDR3 runs from the conserved cysteine through the conserved F or W. A D gene is named only where the DNA matches it firmly. Size values are once, few and many counts, or a class for expanded clones, and some rows have none.

v_gene	abundance	d_gene	j_gene	CDR3aa	CDR3nt
TRBV12-5	medium-sized	NA	TRBJ2-7	CASGSFDEQYF	TGTGCTAGTGGTTCCTTTGACGAGCAGTACTTC
TRBV12-3/TRBV12-4	few	NA	TRBJ1-1	CASSWGETEAFF	TGTGCCAGCAGCTGGGGGGAAACTGAAGCTTTCTTT
TRBV2	many	TRBD1	TRBJ2-1	CASSAQGAGSYNEQFF	TGTGCCAGCAGTGCCCAGGGGGCAGGGTCCTACAATGAGCAGTTCTTC
TRBV19	many	TRBD2	TRBJ2-3	CASSASSGSTDTQYF	TGTGCCAGTAGTGCCTCTAGCGGGAGCACAGATACGCAGTATTTT
TRBV19	many	TRBD2	TRBJ2-7	CASSIKGLATEQYF	TGTGCCAGTAGTATAAAAGGACTAGCGACCGAGCAGTACTTC
TRBV6-6	many	TRBD1	TRBJ2-6	CASSPYSVGTGGPGANVLTF	TGTGCCAGCAGTCCATACTCCGTCGGGACAGGGGGGCCTGGGGCCAACGTCCTGACTTTC
TRBV10-2	many	NA	TRBJ2-6	CASSDTGSGANVLTF	TGCGCCAGCAGTGATACCGGCTCTGGGGCCAATGTCCTGACTTTC
TRBV25-1	NA	NA	TRBJ2-5	CASSGELQETQYF	TGTGCCAGCAGCGGGGAATTGCAAGAGACCCAGTACTTC
TRBV13	many	TRBD2	TRBJ2-3	CASSSRTSRHTQYF	TGTGCCAGCAGCTCAAGGACTAGCCGACATACGCAGTATTTT
TRBV18	many	NA	TRBJ2-7	CASSPSPTTYEQYF	TGTGCCAGCTCACCATCACCGACAACCTACGAGCAGTACTTC
TRBV5-4	NA	TRBD1	TRBJ1-4	CASSPQGAGNEKLFF	TGTGCCAGCAGCCCGCAGGGGGCCGGTAATGAAAAACTGTTTTTT
TRBV5-1	many	NA	TRBJ1-6	CASSSRGDNSPLHF	TGCGCCAGCAGCTCCCGCGGGGATAATTCACCCCTCCACTTT
TRBV15	many	TRBD1	TRBJ1-2	CATKRGQPKSGSGYTF	TGTGCCACCAAGAGGGGACAGCCTAAGAGTGGCTCTGGCTACACCTTC
TRBV27	medium-sized	NA	TRBJ2-7	CASSPRPGTAKPTYEQYF	TGTGCCAGCAGTCCCCGTCCCGGGACGGCCAAACCCACTTACGAGCAGTACTTC
TRBV24-1	few	TRBD1	TRBJ1-2	CATSDYRGLYGYTF	TGTGCCACCAGTGATTACAGGGGTCTCTATGGCTACACCTTC
TRBV2	many	NA	TRBJ2-1	CASSEEGLQEGQFF	TGTGCCAGCAGTGAGGAAGGACTTCAGGAGGGGCAGTTCTTC
TRBV27	many	NA	TRBJ1-1	CASSLFANTEAFF	TGTGCCAGCAGTTTATTCGCGAACACTGAAGCTTTCTTT
TRBV5-1	NA	NA	TRBJ2-3	CASSLARAGTDTQYF	TGCGCCAGCAGCTTGGCCAGGGCTGGCACAGATACGCAGTATTTT
TRBV11-2	NA	NA	TRBJ2-1	CASRQGSYNEQFF	TGTGCCAGCAGGCAGGGCTCCTACAATGAGCAGTTCTTC
TRBV7-2	NA	NA	TRBJ1-3	CASSPYAISGNTIYF	TGTGCCAGCAGCCCATATGCAATCTCTGGAAACACCATATATTTT
TRBV18	NA	NA	TRBJ1-2	CASSPNSDGYTF	TGTGCCAGCTCACCTAACAGCGATGGCTACACCTTC
TRBV2	many	NA	TRBJ2-5	CASSEEGTQYF	TGTGCCAGCAGTGAAGAGGGGACCCAGTACTTC
TRBV30	NA	NA	TRBJ2-7	CAWSVRTNYEQYF	TGTGCCTGGAGTGTACGGACCAACTACGAGCAGTACTTC
TRBV3-1	many	NA	TRBJ2-7	CASSQGGVEQYF	TGTGCCAGCAGCCAAGGTGGCGTCGAGCAGTACTTC
TRBV11-1	many	TRBD1	TRBJ2-3	CASSWGQGASTDTQYF	TGTGCCAGCAGCTGGGGACAGGGGGCCTCCACAGATACGCAGTATTTT
TRBV6-6	few	NA	TRBJ2-6	CASGYEASGANVLTF	TGTGCCAGCGGTTATGAAGCTTCTGGGGCCAACGTCCTGACTTTC
TRBV5-1	many	NA	TRBJ1-4	CASSRGQESEKLFF	TGCGCCAGCAGCCGGGGACAAGAGTCTGAAAAACTGTTTTTT
TRBV15	many	TRBD1	TRBJ1-4	CATSRNRGTTEKLFF	TGTGCCACCAGCAGAAACAGGGGGACGACTGAAAAACTGTTTTTT